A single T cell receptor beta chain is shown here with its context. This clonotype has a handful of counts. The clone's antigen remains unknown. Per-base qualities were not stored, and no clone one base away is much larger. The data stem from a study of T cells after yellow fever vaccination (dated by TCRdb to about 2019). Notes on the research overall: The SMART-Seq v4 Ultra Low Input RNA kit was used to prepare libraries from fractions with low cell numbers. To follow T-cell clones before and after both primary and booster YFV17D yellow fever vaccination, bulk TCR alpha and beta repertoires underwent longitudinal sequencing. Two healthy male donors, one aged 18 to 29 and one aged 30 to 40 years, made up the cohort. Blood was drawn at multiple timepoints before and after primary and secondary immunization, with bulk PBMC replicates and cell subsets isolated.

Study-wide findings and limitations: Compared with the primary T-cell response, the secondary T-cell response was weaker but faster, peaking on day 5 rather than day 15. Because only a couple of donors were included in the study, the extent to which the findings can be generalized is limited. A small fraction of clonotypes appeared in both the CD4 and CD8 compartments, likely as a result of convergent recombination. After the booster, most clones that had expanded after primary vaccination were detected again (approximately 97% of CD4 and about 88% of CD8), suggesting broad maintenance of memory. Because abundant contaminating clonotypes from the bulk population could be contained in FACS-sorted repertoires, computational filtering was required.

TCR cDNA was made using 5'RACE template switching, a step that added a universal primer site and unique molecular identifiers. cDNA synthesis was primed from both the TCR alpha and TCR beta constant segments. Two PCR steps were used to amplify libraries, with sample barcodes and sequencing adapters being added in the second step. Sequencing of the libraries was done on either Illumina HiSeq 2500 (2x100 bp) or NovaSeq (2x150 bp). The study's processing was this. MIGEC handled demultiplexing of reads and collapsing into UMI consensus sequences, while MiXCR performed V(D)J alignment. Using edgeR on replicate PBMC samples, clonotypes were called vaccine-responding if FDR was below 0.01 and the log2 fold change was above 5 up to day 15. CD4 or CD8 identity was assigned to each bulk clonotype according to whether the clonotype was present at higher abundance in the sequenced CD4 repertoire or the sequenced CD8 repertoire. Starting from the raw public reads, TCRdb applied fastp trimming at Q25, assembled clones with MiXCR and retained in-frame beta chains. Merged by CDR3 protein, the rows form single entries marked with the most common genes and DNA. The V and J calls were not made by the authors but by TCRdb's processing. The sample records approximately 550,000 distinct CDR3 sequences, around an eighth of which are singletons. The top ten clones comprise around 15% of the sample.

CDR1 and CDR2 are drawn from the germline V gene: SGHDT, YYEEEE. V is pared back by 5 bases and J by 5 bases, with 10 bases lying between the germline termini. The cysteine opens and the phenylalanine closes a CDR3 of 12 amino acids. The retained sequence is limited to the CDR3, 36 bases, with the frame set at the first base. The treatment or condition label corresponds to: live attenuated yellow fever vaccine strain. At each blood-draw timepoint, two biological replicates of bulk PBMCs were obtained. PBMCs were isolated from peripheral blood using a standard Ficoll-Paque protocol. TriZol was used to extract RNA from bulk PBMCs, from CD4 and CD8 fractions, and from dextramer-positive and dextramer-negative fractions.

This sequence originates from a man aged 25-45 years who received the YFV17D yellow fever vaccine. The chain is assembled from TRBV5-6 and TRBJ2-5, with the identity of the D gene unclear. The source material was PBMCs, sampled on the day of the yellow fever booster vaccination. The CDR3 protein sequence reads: CASSRNKETQYF. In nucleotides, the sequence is TGTGCCAGCAGTCGAAATAAGGAGACCCAGTACTTC.